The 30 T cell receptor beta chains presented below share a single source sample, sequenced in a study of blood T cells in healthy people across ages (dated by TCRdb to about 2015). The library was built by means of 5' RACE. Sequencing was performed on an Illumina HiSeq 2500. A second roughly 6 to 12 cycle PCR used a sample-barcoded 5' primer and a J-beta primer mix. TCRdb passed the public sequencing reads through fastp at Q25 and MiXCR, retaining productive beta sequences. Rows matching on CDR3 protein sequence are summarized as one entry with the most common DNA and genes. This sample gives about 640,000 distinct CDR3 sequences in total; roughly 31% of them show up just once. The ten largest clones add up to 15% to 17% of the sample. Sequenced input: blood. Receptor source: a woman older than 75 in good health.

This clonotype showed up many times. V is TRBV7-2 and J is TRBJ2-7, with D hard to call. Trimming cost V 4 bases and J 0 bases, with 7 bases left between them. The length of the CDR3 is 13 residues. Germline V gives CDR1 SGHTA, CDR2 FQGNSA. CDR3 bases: TGTGCCAGCAGCTCCCCTTACTCCTACGAGCAGTACTTC. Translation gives CASSSPYSYEQYF.

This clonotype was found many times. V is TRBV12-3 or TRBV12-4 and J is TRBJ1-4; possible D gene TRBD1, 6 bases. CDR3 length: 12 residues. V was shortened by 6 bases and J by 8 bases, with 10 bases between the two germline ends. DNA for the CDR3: TGTGCCAGCAGATGGGGGACAGAAAAACTGTTTTTT. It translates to CASRWGTEKLFF.

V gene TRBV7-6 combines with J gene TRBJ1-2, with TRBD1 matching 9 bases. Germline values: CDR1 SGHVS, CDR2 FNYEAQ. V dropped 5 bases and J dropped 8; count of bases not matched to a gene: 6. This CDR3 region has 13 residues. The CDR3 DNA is TGTGCCAGCAGCCCCCCGGGACAGGGCGGCTACACCTTC. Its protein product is CASSPPGQGGYTF.

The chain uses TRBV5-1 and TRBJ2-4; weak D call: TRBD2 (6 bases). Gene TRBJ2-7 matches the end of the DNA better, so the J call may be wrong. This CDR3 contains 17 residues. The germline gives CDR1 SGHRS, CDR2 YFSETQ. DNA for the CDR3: TGCGCCAGCAGCTTGGGAAGAGCGGGTAGCGTCTCCTACGAGCAGTACTTC. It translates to CASSLGRAGSVSYEQYF.

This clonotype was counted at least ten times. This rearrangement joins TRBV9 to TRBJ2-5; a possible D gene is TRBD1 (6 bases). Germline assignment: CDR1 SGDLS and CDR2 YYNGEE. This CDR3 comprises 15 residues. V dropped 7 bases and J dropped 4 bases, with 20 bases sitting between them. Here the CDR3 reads CASGSGTNYRETQYF. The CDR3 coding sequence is TGTGCCAGCGGATCCGGGACAAATTATAGAGAGACCCAGTACTTC. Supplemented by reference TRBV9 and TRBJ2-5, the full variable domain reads DSGVTQTPKHLITATGQRVTLRCSPRSGDLSVYWYQQSLDQGLQFLIQYYNGEERAKGNILERFSAQQFPDLHSELNLSSLELGDSALYFCASGSGTNYRETQYFGPGTRLLVL.

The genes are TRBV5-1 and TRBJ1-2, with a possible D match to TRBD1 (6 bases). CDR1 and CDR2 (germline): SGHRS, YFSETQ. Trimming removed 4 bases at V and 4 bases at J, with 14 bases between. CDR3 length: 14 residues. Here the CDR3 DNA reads TGCGCCAGCAGCCGGGCAGGGGAGAGCTATGGCTACACCTTC. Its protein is CASSRAGESYGYTF.

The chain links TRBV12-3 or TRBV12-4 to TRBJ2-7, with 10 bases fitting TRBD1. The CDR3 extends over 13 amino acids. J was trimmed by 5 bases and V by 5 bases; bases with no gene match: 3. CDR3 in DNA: TGTGCCAGCAGTGAGACAGGGGGCAACGAGCAGTACTTC. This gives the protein CASSETGGNEQYF.

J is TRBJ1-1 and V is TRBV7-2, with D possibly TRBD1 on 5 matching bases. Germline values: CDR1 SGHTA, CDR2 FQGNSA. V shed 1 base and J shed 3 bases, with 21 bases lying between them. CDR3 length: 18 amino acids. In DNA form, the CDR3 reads TGTGCCAGCAGCTTAGTTACCGGGGGTACGACCTTATACACTGAAGCTTTCTTT. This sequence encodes CASSLVTGGTTLYTEAFF.

This chain's CDR3 is CASSSGQLYNEQYF. The CDR3 DNA is TGTGCCAGCAGCTCGGGACAGCTTTACAATGAGCAGTACTTC. The rearrangement joins TRBV7-8 to TRBJ2-5; 7 nucleotides match TRBD1. The V and J ends lost 4 bases and 11 bases, in that order; junction bases with no gene match: 13. Germline CDR1 reads SGHVS; CDR2 reads FQNEAQ. The CDR3 spans 14 residues.

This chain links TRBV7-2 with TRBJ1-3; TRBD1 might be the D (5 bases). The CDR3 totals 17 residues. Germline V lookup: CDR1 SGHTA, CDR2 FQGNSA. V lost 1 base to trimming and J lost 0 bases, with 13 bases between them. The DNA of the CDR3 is TGTGCCAGCAGCTTAGTTTCGTCCGGGGCCTCTGGAAACACCATATATTTT. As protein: CASSLVSSGASGNTIYF.

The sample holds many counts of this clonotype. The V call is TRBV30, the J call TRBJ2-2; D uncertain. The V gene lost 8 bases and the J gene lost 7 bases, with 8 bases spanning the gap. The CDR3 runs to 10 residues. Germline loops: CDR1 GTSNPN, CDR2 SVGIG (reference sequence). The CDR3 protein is CAGRYGELFF. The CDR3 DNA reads TGTGCCGGGCGGTACGGGGAGCTGTTTTTT.

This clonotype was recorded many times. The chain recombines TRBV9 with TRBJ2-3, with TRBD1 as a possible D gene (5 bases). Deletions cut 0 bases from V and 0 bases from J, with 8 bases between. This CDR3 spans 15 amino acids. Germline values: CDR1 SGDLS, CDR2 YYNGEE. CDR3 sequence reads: CASSVVGVSTDTQYF. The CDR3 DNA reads TGTGCCAGCAGCGTAGTAGGGGTTAGCACAGATACGCAGTATTTT.

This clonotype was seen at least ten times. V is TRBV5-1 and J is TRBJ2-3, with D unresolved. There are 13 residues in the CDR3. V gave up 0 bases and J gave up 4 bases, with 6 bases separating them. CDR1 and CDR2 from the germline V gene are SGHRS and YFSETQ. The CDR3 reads CASSLETADTQYF. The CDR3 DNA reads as TGCGCCAGCAGCTTGGAAACTGCAGATACGCAGTATTTT.

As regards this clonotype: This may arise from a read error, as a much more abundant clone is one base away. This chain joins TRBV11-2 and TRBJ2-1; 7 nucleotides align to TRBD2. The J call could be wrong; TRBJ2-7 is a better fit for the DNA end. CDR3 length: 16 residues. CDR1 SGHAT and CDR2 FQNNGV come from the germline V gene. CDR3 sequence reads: CASSLQWEGTYNEQYF. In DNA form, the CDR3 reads TGTGCCAGCAGCTTACAATGGGAGGGCACCTACAATGAGCAGTACTTC.

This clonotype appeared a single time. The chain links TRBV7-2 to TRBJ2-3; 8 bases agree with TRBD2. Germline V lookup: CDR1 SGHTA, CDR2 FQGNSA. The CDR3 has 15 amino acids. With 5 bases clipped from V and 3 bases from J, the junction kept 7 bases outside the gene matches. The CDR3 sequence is CASSTPRGGTDTQYF. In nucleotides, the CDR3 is TGTGCCAGCAGCACCCCCCGGGGGGGTACAGATACGCAGTATTTT.

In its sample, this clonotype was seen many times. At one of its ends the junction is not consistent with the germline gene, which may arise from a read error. The CDR3 loop reads CASSPPGSNEQFF. The DNA of the CDR3 is TGTGCTAGCAGCCCGCCGGGGTCCAATGAGCAGTTCTTC. The V call is TRBV7-7, the J call TRBJ2-1; D is possibly TRBD2 (5 bases). There are 13 residues in the CDR3. The V gene's germline CDR1 is SSHAT and CDR2 FNYEAQ (reference sequence).

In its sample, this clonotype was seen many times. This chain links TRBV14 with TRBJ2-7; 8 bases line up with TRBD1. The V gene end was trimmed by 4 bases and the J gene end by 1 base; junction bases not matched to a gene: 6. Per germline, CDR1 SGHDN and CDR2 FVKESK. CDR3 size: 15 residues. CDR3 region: CASSLRQGWSYEQYF. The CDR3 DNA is TGTGCCAGCAGCCTACGACAGGGGTGGTCCTACGAGCAGTACTTC.

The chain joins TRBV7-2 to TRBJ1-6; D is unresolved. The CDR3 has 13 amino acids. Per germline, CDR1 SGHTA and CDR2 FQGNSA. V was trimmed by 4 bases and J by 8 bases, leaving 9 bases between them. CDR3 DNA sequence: TGTGCCAGCAGCTACGGAAGGGATTCACCCCTCCACTTT. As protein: CASSYGRDSPLHF.

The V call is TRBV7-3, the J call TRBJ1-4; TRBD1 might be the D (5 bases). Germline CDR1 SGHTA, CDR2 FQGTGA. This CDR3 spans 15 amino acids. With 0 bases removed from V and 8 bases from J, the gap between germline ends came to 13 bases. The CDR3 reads CASSLTAARGEKLFF. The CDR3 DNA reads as TGTGCCAGCAGCTTAACTGCGGCAAGGGGCGAAAAACTGTTTTTT.

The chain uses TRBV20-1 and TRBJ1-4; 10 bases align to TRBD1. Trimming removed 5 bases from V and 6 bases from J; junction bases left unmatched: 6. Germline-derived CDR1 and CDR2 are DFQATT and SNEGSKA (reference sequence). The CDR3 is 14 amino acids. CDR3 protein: CSALSGTGDEKLFF. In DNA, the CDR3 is TGCAGTGCTCTCTCCGGGACAGGGGATGAAAAACTGTTTTTT.

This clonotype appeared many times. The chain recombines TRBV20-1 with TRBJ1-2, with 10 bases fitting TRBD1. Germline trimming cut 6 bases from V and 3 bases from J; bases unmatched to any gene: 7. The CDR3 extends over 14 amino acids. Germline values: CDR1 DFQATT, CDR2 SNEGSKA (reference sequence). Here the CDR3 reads CSATTGTGDYGYTF. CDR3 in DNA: TGCAGTGCAACCACCGGGACAGGGGACTATGGCTACACCTTC.

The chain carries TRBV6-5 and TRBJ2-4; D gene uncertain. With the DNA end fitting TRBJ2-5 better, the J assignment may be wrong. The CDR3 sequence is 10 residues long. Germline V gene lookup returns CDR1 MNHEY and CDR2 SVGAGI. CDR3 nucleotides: TGTGCCAGTGGGTTGGAGACCCAGTACTTC. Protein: CASGLETQYF.

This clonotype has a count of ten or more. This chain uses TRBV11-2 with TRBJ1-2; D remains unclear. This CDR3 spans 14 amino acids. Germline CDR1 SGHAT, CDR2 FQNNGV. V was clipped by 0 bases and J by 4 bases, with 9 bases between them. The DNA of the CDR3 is TGTGCCAGCAGCTTAGAGGGCACTACCTATGGCTACACCTTC. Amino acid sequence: CASSLEGTTYGYTF. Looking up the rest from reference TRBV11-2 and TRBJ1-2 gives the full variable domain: EAGVAQSPRYKIIEKRQSVAFWCNPISGHATLYWYQQILGQGPKLLIQFQNNGVVDDSQLPKDRFSAERLKGVDSTLKIQPAKLEDSAVYLCASSLEGTTYGYTFGSGTRLTVV.

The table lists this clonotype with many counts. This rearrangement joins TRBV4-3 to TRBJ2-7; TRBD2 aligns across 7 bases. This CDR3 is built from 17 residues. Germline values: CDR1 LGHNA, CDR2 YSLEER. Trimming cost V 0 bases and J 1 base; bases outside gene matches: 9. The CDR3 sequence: CASSQDRTSLPSYEQYF. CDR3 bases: TGCGCCAGCAGCCAAGACCGGACTAGTCTCCCATCCTACGAGCAGTACTTC.

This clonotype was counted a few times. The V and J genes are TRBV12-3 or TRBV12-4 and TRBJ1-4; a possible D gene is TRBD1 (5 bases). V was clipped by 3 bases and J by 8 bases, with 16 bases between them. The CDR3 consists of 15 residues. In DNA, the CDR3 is TGTGCCAGCAGTTTTTCGTCAGGGTGGTGGGAAAAACTGTTTTTT. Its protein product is CASSFSSGWWEKLFF.

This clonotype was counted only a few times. CDR3 sequence: CASSQVYGNTIYF. CDR3 nucleotide sequence: TGCGCCAGCAGCCAAGTATATGGAAACACCATATATTTT. The chain links TRBV4-3 to TRBJ1-3, with D hard to call. CDR1 and CDR2 from the germline V gene are LGHNA and YSLEER. The CDR3 has 13 amino acids. V was trimmed by 1 base and J by 3 bases, leaving 4 bases between them.

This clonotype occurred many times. CDR3 sequence reads: CSQIGGTDYGYTF. The CDR3 DNA sequence: TGCAGTCAGATTGGAGGGACAGACTATGGCTACACCTTC. V is TRBV20-1 and J is TRBJ1-2; 7 bases align to TRBD1. V was pared by 8 bases and J by 3 bases, with 9 bases of the junction left unmatched. The length of the CDR3 is 13 residues. The germline gives CDR1 DFQATT, CDR2 SNEGSKA (reference sequence).

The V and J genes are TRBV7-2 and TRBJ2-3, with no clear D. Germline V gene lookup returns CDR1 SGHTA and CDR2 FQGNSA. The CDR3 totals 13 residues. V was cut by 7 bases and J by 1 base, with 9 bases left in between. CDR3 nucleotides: TGTGCCAGCACTCCTTTCCGCACAGATACGCAGTATTTT. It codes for CASTPFRTDTQYF.

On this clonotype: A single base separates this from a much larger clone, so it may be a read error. The DNA for the CDR3 is TGTGCCACCAGTGGAAACCCAAGCGGGACTAGCGGATACAATGAGCAGTTCTTC. Its translation: CATSGNPSGTSGYNEQFF. V is TRBV24-1 and J is TRBJ2-1, with 11 nucleotides matching TRBD2. The CDR3 contains 18 residues. The germline gives CDR1 KGHDR, CDR2 SFDVKD. With 5 bases clipped from V and 4 bases from J, the junction kept 12 bases outside the gene matches.

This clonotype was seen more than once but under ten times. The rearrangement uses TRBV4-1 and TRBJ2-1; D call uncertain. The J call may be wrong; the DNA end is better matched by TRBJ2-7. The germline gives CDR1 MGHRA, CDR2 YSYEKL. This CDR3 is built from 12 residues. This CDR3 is CASSQRTNEQYF. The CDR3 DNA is TGCGCCAGCAGCCAACGGACCAATGAGCAGTACTTC.